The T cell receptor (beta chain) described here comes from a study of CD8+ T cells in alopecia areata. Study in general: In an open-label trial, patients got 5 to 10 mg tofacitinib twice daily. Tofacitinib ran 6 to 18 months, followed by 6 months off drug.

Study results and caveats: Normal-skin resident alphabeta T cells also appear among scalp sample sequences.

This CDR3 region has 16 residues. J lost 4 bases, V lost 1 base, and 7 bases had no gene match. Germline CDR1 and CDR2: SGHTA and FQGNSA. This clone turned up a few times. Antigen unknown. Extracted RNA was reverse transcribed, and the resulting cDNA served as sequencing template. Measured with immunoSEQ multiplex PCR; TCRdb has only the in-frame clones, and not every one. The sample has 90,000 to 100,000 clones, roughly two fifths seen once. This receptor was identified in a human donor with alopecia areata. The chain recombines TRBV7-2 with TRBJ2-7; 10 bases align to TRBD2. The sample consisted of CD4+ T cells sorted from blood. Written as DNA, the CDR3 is TGTGCCAGCAGCTTAGGTAGTAGCGGGGGGATATACGAGCAGTACTTC. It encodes CASSLGSSGGIYEQYF.